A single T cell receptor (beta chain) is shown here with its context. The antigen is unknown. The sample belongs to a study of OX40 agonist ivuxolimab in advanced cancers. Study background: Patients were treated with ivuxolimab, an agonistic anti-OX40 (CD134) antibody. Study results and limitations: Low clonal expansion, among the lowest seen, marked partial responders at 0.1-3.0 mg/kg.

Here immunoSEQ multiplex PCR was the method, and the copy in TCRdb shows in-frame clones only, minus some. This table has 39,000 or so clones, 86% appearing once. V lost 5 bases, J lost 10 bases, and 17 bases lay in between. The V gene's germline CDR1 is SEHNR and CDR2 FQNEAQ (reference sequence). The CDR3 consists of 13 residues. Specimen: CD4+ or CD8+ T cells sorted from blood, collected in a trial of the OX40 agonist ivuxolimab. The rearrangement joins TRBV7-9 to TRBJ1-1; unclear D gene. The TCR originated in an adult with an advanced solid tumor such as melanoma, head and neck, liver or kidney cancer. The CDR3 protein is CASSPTPGVSAFF. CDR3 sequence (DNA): TGTGCCAGCAGCCCCACTCCGGGCGTTTCAGCTTTCTTT.